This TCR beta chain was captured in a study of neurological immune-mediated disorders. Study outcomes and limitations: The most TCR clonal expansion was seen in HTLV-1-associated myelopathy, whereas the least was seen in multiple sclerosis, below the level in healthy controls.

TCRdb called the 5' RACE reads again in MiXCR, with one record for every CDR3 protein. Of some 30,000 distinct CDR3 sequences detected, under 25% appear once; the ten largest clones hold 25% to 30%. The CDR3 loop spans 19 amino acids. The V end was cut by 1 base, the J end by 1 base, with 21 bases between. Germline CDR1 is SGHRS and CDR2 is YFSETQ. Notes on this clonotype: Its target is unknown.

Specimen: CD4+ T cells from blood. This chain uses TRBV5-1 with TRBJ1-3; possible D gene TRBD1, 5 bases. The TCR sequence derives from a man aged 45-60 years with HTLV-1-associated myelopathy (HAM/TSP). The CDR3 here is CASSLNQGGPGGSGNTIYF. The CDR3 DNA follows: TGCGCCAGCAGCTTGAATCAGGGAGGCCCGGGAGGATCTGGAAACACCATATATTTT.